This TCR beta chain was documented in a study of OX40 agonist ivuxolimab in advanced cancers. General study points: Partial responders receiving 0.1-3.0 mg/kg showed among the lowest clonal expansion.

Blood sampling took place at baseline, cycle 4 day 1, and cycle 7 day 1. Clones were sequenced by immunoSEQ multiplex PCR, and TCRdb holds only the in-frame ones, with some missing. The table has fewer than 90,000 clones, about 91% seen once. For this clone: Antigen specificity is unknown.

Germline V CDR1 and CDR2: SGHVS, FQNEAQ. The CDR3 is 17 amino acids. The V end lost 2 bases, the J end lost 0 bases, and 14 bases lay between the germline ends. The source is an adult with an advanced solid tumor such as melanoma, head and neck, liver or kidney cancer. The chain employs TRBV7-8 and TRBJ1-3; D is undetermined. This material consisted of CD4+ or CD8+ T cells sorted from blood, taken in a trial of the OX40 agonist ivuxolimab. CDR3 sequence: CASSLTGGLSSGNTIYF. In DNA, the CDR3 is TGTGCCAGCAGCTTAACCGGAGGCCTAAGCTCTGGAAACACCATATATTTT.